The rows below give T cell receptor beta chains drawn from one sample of a study of blood T cell repertoires in COVID-19. Clones were sequenced by immunoSEQ multiplex PCR, and TCRdb holds only the in-frame ones, with some missing. This table has 400,000 to 450,000 clones, about nine tenths appearing once. Sequences were obtained from PBMCs or T cells enriched from blood (not recorded which). The receptors stem from a young man who had recovered from COVID-19. Each CDR3 is given with its conserved first and last residue. Each record gives: clone size, J gene, V gene, D gene, CDR3 DNA, CDR3 protein. A D gene is named only where the DNA matches it firmly. Part of the rows lack a size; the others show once, few, many or a class for expanded clones.

. | TRBJ2-3 | TRBV10-1 | TRBD1 | TGCGCCACCAGTCCCGGGACAGGGTCAGGCACAGATACGCAGTATTTT | CATSPGTGSGTDTQYF
. | TRBJ2-2 | TRBV5-1 | . | TGCGCCAGCAGCTTGTCGGGGAGGGAGCTGTTTTTT | CASSLSGRELFF
few | TRBJ1-5 | TRBV28 | TRBD1 | TGTGCCAGCAGACGACAGGGGCCTGACAATCAGCCCCAGCATTTT | CASRRQGPDNQPQHF
. | TRBJ1-2 | TRBV24-1 | . | TGTGCCACCCTGGGCCTACGGCACTATGGCTACACCTTC | CATLGLRHYGYTF
. | TRBJ2-3 | TRBV2 | . | TGTGCCTCCGCCCCGGGACATAGCACAGATACGCAGTATTTT | CASAPGHSTDTQYF
. | TRBJ1-1 | TRBV27 | . | TGTGCCAGCAGTTTCTCAGGGAACACTGAAGCTTTCTTT | CASSFSGNTEAFF
. | TRBJ2-7 | TRBV27 | TRBD2 | TGTGCCAGCAGTTTACGGACTAGCGGGAGTTCGGGCTCGTACGAGCAGTACTTC | CASSLRTSGSSGSYEQYF
. | TRBJ2-1 | TRBV7-9 | . | TGTGCCAGCAGCTCCTTTGGAGGGGATGAGCAGTTCTTC | CASSSFGGDEQFF
. | TRBJ1-2 | TRBV11-3 | . | TGTGCCAGCAGCCGGGGTTATTTC | CASSRGYF
. | TRBJ1-6 | TRBV21-1 | . | TGTGCCAGGAGGAATTCACCCCTCCACTTT | CARRNSPLHF
few | TRBJ1-5 | TRBV28 | . | TGTGCCAGCAGTTTTATGAGGCAGGGTAGCAATCAGCCCCAGCATTTT | CASSFMRQGSNQPQHF
. | TRBJ2-1 | TRBV19 | TRBD1 | TGTGCCAGTAGTCCCTTGGACAGGGATTACAATGAGCAGTTCTTC | CASSPLDRDYNEQFF
. | TRBJ1-5 | TRBV19 | . | TGTGCCAGTAGTAATCTCCGTTATCAGCCCCAGCATTTT | CASSNLRYQPQHF
. | TRBJ2-1 | TRBV30 | TRBD2 | TGTGCCTGGAGTACCGGGACTAGCGGGAGGGTACGGTTCTTC | CAWSTGTSGRVRFF
. | TRBJ1-1 | TRBV7-3 | . | TGTGCCAGCAGCTGGACAGCGAACACTGAAGCTTTCTTT | CASSWTANTEAFF
. | TRBJ2-3 | TRBV24-1 | TRBD2 | TGTGCCACCAGCGGACTAGCGGGAAGGGGAGATACGCAGTATTTT | CATSGLAGRGDTQYF
. | TRBJ2-7 | TRBV15 | TRBD2 | TGTGCCACCAGCAGTAGACTAGCGGGAGTCGTCGAGCAGTACTTC | CATSSRLAGVVEQYF
. | TRBJ2-1 | TRBV5-5 | . | TGTGCCAGCAGTCCCCCTTTGCGAAGAGGTCCTAGGAGATCCTACAATGAGCAGTTCTTC | CASSPPLRRGPRRSYNEQFF
. | TRBJ2-7 | TRBV5-1 | TRBD2 | TGCGCCAGCAGCTTGGGCAGAGCGGGGATCTCCTACGAGCAGTACTTC | CASSLGRAGISYEQYF
. | TRBJ1-1 | TRBV16 | TRBD1 | TGTGCCAGCAGCCCGGAAGGACAGGGAAACTCTGAAGCTTTCTTT | CASSPEGQGNSEAFF
. | TRBJ2-5 | TRBV10-2 | . | TGCGCCAGCACCGAGGGCGGTGTGGAGACCCAGTACTTC | CASTEGGVETQYF
. | TRBJ2-3 | TRBV6-4 | . | TGTGCCAGCAGTGTTTCCCGAGTGGCAGATACGCAGTATTTT | CASSVSRVADTQYF
. | TRBJ1-2 | TRBV3-1/TRBV3-2 | . | TGTGCCAGCAGCCAAGGGGCAGCTCCGGCCTATGGCTACACCTTC | CASSQGAAPAYGYTF
. | TRBJ1-3 | TRBV4-1 | . | TGCGCCAGCAGCCAACGGGACTTCTCTGGAAACACCATATATTTT | CASSQRDFSGNTIYF
. | TRBJ2-5 | TRBV5-1 | TRBD2 | TGCGCCAGTTCCTTAAACTTTGGACTAGCGCAACAAGAGACCCAGTACTTC | CASSLNFGLAQQETQYF
. | TRBJ1-5 | TRBV28 | . | TGTGCCAGCAGGATACAACGGGAATCCATTCAGCCCCAGCATTTT | CASRIQRESIQPQHF
. | TRBJ1-4 | TRBV2 | . | TGTGCCAGCAGGCGCCCGACCGGGGATGAAAAACTGTTTTTT | CASRRPTGDEKLFF
. | TRBJ1-2 | TRBV7-9 | TRBD1 | TGTGCCAGCAGCTTATTTGGGACAGGGGGTTATGGCTACACCTTC | CASSLFGTGGYGYTF